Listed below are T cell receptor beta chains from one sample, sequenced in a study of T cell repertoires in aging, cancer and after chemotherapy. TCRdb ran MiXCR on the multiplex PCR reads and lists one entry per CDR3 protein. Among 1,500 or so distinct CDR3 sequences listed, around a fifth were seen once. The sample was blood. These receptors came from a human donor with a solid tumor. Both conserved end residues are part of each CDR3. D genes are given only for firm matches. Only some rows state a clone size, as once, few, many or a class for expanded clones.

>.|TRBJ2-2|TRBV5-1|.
TGCGCCAGCAGCGTTGGAAACACCGGGGAGCTGTTTTTT
CASSVGNTGELFF
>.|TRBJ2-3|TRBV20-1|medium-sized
TGCAGTGCCCGCCCGGGCACAGATACGCAGTATTTT
CSARPGTDTQYF
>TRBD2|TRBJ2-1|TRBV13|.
TGTGCCAGCAGCTTCGGGACTAGCGGGGATTACAATGAGCAGTTCTTC
CASSFGTSGDYNEQFF
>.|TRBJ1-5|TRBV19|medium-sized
TGTGCCAGTAGTATTCCCTGGGATCCTTATAGCAATCAGCCCCAGCATTTT
CASSIPWDPYSNQPQHF
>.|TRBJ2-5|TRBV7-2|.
TGTGCCAGCAGCACCTTCTCGGAAGAGACCCAGTACTTC
CASSTFSEETQYF
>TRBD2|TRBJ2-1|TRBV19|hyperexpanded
TGTGCCAGTGGCCAGACTAGCGGGAGTTTCAATGAGCAGTTCTTC
CASGQTSGSFNEQFF
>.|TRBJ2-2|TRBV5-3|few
TGTGCCAGCAGCTTGGGCTTGACAGGGAACACCGGGGAGCTGTTTTTT
CASSLGLTGNTGELFF
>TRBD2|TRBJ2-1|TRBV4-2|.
TGTGCCAGCAGCCAAGACCCAGCGGGAGGGCGTGGTGAGCAGTTCTTC
CASSQDPAGGRGEQFF
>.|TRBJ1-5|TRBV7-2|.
TGTGCCAGCGTTAGGGACGGTGGGTTTCAGCCCCAGCATTTT
CASVRDGGFQPQHF
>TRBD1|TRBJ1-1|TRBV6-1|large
TGTGCCAGCAGTTCGTTGACAGGGGTAACTGAAGCTTTCTTT
CASSSLTGVTEAFF
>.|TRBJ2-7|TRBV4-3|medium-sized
TGCGCCAGCAGCCAAGATGGGGGCTACGAGCAGTACTTC
CASSQDGGYEQYF
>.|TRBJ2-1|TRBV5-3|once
TGTGCCAGAAGCCAAGATGGGATGAGGGATGAGCAGTTCTTC
CARSQDGMRDEQFF
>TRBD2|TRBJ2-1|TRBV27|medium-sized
TGTGCCAGCAGCCAGACTAGCGGGGGGGGGAACAATGAGCAGTTCTTC
CASSQTSGGGNNEQFF
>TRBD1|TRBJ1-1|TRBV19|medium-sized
TGTGCCAGTAGTAGGGACAGGGCGAGGAACACTGAAGCTTTCTTT
CASSRDRARNTEAFF
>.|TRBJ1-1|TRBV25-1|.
TGTGCCACAGCTCGGAACACTGAAGCTTTCTTT
CATARNTEAFF
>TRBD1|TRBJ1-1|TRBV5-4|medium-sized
TGTGCCAGCAGCCTGAGGACAGGGGATCCTGAAGCTTTCTTT
CASSLRTGDPEAFF
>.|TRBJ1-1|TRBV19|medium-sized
TGTGCCAGTAGTATTCGAAGCAGGACTACTGTCTTGAACACTGAAGCTTTCTTT
CASSIRSRTTVLNTEAFF
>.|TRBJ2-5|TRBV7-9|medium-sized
TGTGCCAGCAGCTTAAGTGGGGAGACCCAGTACTTC
CASSLSGETQYF
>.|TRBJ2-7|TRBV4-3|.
TGCGCCAGCAGCCAAGAGGGGCTAGCCCTTGCTACGAGGCAGTACTTC
CASSQEGLALATRQYF
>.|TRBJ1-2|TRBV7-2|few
TGTGCCAGCAGCTTAGTACAGGCCTATGGCTACACCTTC
CASSLVQAYGYTF
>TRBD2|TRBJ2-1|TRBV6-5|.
TGTGCCAGCAGTTACTTGGCGGGAGGGCCCTCCTACAATGAGCAGTTCTTC
CASSYLAGGPSYNEQFF
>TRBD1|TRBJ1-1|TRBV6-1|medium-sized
TGTGCCAGCTCTGACCTAGGACAGGCGGGGGCGGGCACTGAAGCTTTCTTT
CASSDLGQAGAGTEAFF
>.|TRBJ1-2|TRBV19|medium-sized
TGTGCCAGTAGTCTAAAGACGGAGTATGGCTACACCTTC
CASSLKTEYGYTF
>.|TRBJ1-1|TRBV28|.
TGTGCCAGCATTAGAGCCGGGCCCAGGGGTGAAGCTTTCTTT
CASIRAGPRGEAFF
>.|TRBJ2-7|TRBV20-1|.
TGCAGTGCCCTACGCCGGGAACGACCCTACGAGCAGTACTTC
CSALRRERPYEQYF
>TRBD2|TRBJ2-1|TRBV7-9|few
TGTGCCAGCAGGTCGGGACTAGCGGGGGCAAATGAGCAGTTCTTC
CASRSGLAGANEQFF
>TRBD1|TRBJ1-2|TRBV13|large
TGTGCCAGCAGCTTAGGTGCCAGGGGGCGAGGCTATGGCTACACCTTC
CASSLGARGRGYGYTF
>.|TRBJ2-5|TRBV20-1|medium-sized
TGCAGTGCTTACTCAGGGACCCAGTACTTC
CSAYSGTQYF
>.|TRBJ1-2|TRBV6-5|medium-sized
TGTGCCAGCAGTGGCGGACGGGGCCCCTATGGCTACACCTTC
CASSGGRGPYGYTF
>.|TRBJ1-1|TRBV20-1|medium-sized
TGCAGTGCTAGGGGTCGCGCCAGGCCTGAAGCTTTCTTT
CSARGRARPEAFF
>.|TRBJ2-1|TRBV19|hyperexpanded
TGTGCCAGTAGTATCGATGCGGGGCCTGGGAATGAGCAGTTCTTC
CASSIDAGPGNEQFF
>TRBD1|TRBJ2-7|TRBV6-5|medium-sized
TGTGCCACCCTCACCGCCGGGACAGGGTTCTCCTACGAGCAGTACTTC
CATLTAGTGFSYEQYF
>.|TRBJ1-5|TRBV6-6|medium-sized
TGTGCCAGCGGACCGGAGGGCAATCAGCCCCAGCATTTT
CASGPEGNQPQHF
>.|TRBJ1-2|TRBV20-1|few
TGCACAGCTCCCGGGGGCTACGGTGGCTACACCTTC
CTAPGGYGGYTF
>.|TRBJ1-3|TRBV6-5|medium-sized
TGTGCCAGCAGCATAAACAGGTCTGGAAACACCATATATTTT
CASSINRSGNTIYF
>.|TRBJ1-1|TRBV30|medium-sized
TGTGCCTGGAGGGAACGAGGAAGGACTGAAGCTTTCTTT
CAWRERGRTEAFF
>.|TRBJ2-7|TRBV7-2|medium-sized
TGTGCCAGCAGCCCGATGGGCTACGAGCAGTACTTC
CASSPMGYEQYF
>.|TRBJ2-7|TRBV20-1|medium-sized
TGCAGTGCTAGAGAGACACAGGTCGAGCAGTACTTC
CSARETQVEQYF
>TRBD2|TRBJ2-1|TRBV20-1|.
TGCAGTGCTAAAAGATTCCCTAGCGGGGAGTATGAGCAGTTCTTC
CSAKRFPSGEYEQFF
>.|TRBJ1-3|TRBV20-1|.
TGCAGTGCTAGCGGATTCTCTGGAAACACCATATATTTT
CSASGFSGNTIYF